This T cell receptor (beta chain) came from a study of T cells in Graves' hyperthyroidism and ophthalmopathy. Study-wide results and limits: Blood shared most expanded thyroid clonotypes above 0.001.

In the case of this clonotype: Its matching antigen is unknown.

With 4 bases removed from V and 0 bases from J, the gap between germline ends came to 12 bases. From germline, CDR1 is SGHRS and CDR2 YFSETQ. This CDR3 has 15 amino acids. TCR beta CDR3 regions were amplified from RNA. Researchers ran a first-round RT-PCR on the TCR CDR3 using the HTBI primer set. Each CDR3 protein gets one entry after TCRdb re-called the multiplex PCR reads with MiXCR. The data show almost 500,000 distinct CDR3 sequences, with roughly 23% seen just once and roughly 49% held by the top ten. The rearrangement links TRBV5-1 to TRBJ2-3, with TRBD1 as a possible D gene (5 bases). The sequence came from a woman in her 70s with Graves' ophthalmopathy. Sequencing input: blood. The CDR3 is CASSRDSASTDTQYF. The CDR3 coding sequence is TGCGCCAGCAGCCGAGACAGCGCTAGCACAGATACGCAGTATTTT.